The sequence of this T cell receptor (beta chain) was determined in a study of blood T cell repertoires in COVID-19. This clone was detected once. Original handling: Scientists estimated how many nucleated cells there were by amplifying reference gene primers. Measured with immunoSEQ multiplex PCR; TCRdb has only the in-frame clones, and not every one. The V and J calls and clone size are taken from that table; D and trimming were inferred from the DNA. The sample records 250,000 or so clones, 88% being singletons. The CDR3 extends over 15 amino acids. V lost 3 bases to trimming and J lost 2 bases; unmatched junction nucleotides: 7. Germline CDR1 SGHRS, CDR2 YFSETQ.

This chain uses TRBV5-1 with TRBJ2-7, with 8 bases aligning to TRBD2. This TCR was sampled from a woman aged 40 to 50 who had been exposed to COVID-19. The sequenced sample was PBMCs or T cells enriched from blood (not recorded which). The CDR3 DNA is TGCGCCAGCAGCTGGAGCGGGGGCCGAACCTACGAGCAGTACTTC. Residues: CASSWSGGRTYEQYF. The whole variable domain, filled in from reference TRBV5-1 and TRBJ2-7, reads KAGVTQTPRYLIKTRGQQVTLSCSPISGHRSVSWYQQTPGQGLQFLFEYFSETQRNKGNFPGRFSGRQFSNSRSEMNVSTLELGDSALYLCASSWSGGRTYEQYFGPGTRLTVT.